These T cell receptor beta chains were read from a single sample in a study of shared clonotypes between healthy human individuals. TCRdb's table, derived via immunoSEQ multiplex PCR, lists solely in-frame clones and lacks some. The top ten clones hold more than 0.95% of a sample with around 2,000,000 clones, about 95% of them seen once. The sequencing input was naive CD8+ T cells sorted from blood. The receptors stem from a man between 18 and 29 years old in good health. Both conserved end residues are part of each CDR3. D genes are given only for firm matches. The size field is filled for only some rows; it gives once, few, many or a size class.

>.|.|TRBV9|TRBJ1-6
TGTGCCAGCAGCGTCGGAGGGACACCCCTCCACTTT
CASSVGGTPLHF
>.|.|TRBV11-1|TRBJ1-6
TGTGCCAGCAGCTTAATACCGGATAATTCACCCCTCCACTTT
CASSLIPDNSPLHF
>.|.|TRBV28|TRBJ1-2
TGTGCCAGCAGTCCCTCGGAGGGGGATGGCTACACCTTC
CASSPSEGDGYTF
>.|TRBD1|TRBV30|TRBJ2-1
TGTGCCTGGAGTGCCCCGGGACAGGGGTCTGAAGATGAGCAGTTCTTC
CAWSAPGQGSEDEQFF
>.|TRBD1|TRBV28|TRBJ1-2
TGTGCCAGCAGTTTTCCGGACAGGGGGCATGGCTACACCTTC
CASSFPDRGHGYTF
>.|.|TRBV6-6|TRBJ2-1
TGTGCCAGCAGCGACAATGAGCAGTTCTTC
CASSDNEQFF
>.|TRBD2|TRBV11-1|TRBJ2-1
TGTGCCAGCAGCCTGTCTAGCGGGGGCCCCTTCGTCGGCAATGAGCAGTTCTTC
CASSLSSGGPFVGNEQFF
>.|TRBD2|TRBV13|TRBJ2-1
TGTGCCAGCAGCTCTACTAGCGGGGCGGAGCAGTTCTTC
CASSSTSGAEQFF
>.|TRBD1|TRBV28|TRBJ2-7
TGTGCCAGCAGTTTGCCCGGACAGGGGAGCGAGCAGTACTTC
CASSLPGQGSEQYF
>once|TRBD1|TRBV5-1|TRBJ1-4
TGCGCCAGCAGATTTAATCCGGGACAGGGGTCCTTCGGGACAACTAATGAAAAACTGTTTTTT
CASRFNPGQGSFGTTNEKLFF
>.|TRBD1|TRBV11-1|TRBJ1-5
TGTGCCAGCCCCCTTTGGGGACAGGGGGCGCGTAGCAATCAGCCCCAGCATTTT
CASPLWGQGARSNQPQHF
>.|TRBD1|TRBV6-5|TRBJ1-1
TGTGCCAGCAGTTGGGACAGGGGGACAAGTCGCGCTGAAGCTTTCTTT
CASSWDRGTSRAEAFF
>.|TRBD2|TRBV7-9|TRBJ2-7
TGTGCCAGCAGCTTCCGACTAGCGTGGGGCTCCTACGAGCAGTACTTC
CASSFRLAWGSYEQYF
>.|.|TRBV9|TRBJ2-7
TGTGCCAGCAGCGTAGGGACTACTACTCTCTCCGAGCAGTACTTC
CASSVGTTTLSEQYF
>.|.|TRBV6-5|TRBJ2-5
TGTGCCAGCAGTTACGACAGCGATATCCAAGAGACCCAGTACTTC
CASSYDSDIQETQYF
>.|.|TRBV11-2|TRBJ2-5
TGTGCCAGCAGCTTAGTGGCAGGCTGGGAGACCCAGTACTTC
CASSLVAGWETQYF
>.|.|TRBV2|TRBJ1-1
TGTGCCAGCAGTCCAGTGAACACTGAAGCTTTCTTT
CASSPVNTEAFF
>.|TRBD1|TRBV15|TRBJ1-2
TGTGCCACCAGCCAGGGAACAGGGGGAGGCTACACCTTC
CATSQGTGGGYTF
>.|.|TRBV18|TRBJ1-2
TGTGCCAGCTCACCGACGACACCAGATGGCTACACCTTC
CASSPTTPDGYTF
>.|.|TRBV6-4|TRBJ2-2
TGTGCCAGCAGTGACTCGTTTAGGGTCACCGGGGAGCTGTTTTTT
CASSDSFRVTGELFF
>.|.|TRBV7-9|TRBJ2-7
TGTGCCAGCAGCTCCGCCTGGGGAGAGCAGTACTTC
CASSSAWGEQYF
>.|.|TRBV10-3|TRBJ2-1
TGTGCCATCGGGGGGCCGGGGCCGGAGCAGTTCTTC
CAIGGPGPEQFF
>.|TRBD2|TRBV11-2|TRBJ2-3
TGTGCCAGCAGCTTGAAGACTAGCGGGAGAAAAACAGATACGCAGTATTTT
CASSLKTSGRKTDTQYF
>.|TRBD1|TRBV6-5|TRBJ2-7
TGTGCCAGCAGCTGGACAGGGTTCCACGAGCAGTACTTC
CASSWTGFHEQYF